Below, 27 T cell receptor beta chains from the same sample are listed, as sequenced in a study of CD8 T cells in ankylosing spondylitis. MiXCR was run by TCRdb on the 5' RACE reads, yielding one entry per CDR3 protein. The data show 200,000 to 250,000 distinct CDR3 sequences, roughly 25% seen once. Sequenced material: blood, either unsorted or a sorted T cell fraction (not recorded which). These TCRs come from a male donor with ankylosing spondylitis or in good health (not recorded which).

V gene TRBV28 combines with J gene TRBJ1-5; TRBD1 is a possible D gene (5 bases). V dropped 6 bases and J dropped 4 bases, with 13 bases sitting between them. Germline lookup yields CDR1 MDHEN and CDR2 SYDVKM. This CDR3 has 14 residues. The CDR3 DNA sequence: TGTGCCAGCAGATACCAGGGTGGTAATCAGCCCCAGCATTTT. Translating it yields CASRYQGGNQPQHF.

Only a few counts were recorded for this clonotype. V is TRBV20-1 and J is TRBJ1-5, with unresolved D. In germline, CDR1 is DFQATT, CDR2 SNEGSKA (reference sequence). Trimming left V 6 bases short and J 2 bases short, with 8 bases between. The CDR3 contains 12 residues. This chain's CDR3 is CSAKGGNQPQHF. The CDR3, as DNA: TGCAGTGCCAAGGGAGGCAATCAGCCCCAGCATTTT.

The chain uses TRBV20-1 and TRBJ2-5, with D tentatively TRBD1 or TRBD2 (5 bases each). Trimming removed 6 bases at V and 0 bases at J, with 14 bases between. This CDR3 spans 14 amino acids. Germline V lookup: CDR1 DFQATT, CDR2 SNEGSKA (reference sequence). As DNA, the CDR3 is TGCAGTGCCGCCGGGACGTCGTACCAAGAGACCCAGTACTTC. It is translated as CSAAGTSYQETQYF.

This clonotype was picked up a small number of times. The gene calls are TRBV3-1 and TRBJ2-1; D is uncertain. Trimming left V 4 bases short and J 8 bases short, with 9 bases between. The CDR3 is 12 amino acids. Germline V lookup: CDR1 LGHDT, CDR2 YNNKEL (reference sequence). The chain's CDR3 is CASSRGSHEQFF. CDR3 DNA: TGTGCCAGCAGCCGTGGGTCTCATGAGCAGTTCTTC.

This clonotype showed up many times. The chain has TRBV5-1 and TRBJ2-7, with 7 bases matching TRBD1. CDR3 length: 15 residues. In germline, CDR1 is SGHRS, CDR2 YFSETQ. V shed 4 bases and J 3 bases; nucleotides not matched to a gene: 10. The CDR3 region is CASSPATGEVYEQYF. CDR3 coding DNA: TGCGCCAGCAGCCCGGCAACAGGGGAAGTCTACGAGCAGTACTTC.

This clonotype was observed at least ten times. CDR3 loop: CSAEHQGIQYF. The CDR3, as DNA: TGCAGTGCTGAACACCAGGGCATTCAGTACTTC. V is TRBV20-1 and J is TRBJ2-4, with D possibly matching TRBD1 (5 bases). V lost 5 bases to trimming and J lost 9 bases, with 11 bases between them. Germline CDR1 DFQATT, CDR2 SNEGSKA (reference sequence). CDR3 length: 11 residues.

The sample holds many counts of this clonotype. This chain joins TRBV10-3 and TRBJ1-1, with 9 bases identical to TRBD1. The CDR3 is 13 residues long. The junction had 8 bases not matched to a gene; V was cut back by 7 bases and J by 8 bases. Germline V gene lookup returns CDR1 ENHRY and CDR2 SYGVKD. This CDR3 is CAINRDRAAEAFF. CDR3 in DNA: TGTGCCATCAATCGGGACAGGGCCGCCGAAGCTTTCTTT.

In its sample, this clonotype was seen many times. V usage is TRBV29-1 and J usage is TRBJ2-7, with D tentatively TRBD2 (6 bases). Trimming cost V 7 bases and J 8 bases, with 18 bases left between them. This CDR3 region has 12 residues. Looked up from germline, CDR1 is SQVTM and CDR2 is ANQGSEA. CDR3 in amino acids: CSAGWRDEQQYF. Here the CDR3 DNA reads TGCAGCGCTGGATGGAGGGACGAGCAGCAGTACTTC.

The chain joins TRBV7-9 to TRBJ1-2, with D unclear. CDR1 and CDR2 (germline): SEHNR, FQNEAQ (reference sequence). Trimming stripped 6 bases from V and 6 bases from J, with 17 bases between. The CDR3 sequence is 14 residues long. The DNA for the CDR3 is TGTGCCAGCAGTCCAATGAGGAGAGGCGATGGCTACACCTTC. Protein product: CASSPMRRGDGYTF.

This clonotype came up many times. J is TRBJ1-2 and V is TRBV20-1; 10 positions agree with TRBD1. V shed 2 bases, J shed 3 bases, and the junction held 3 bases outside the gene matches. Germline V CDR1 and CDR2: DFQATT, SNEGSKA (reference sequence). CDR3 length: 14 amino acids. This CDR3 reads CSARKTGGYYGYTF. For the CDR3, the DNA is TGCAGTGCTAGAAAGACAGGGGGCTACTATGGCTACACCTTC.

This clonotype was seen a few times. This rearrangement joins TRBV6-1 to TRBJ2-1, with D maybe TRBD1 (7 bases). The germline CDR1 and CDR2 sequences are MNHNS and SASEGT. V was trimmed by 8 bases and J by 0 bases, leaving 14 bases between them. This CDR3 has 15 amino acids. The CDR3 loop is CASGRRDSSYNEQFF. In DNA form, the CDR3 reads TGTGCCAGCGGGCGGCGGGACAGCTCCTACAATGAGCAGTTCTTC.

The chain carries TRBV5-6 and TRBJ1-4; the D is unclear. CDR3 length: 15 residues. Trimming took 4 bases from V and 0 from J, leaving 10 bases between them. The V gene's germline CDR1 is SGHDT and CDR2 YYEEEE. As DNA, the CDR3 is TGTGCCAGCAGCAGACGGACGGCAACTAATGAAAAACTGTTTTTT. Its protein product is CASSRRTATNEKLFF.

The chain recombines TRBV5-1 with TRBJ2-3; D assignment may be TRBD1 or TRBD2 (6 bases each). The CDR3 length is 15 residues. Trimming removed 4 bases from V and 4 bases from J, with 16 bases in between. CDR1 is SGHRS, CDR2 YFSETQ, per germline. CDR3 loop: CASSGGRQVPDTQYF. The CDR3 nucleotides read TGCGCCAGCAGCGGGGGGCGACAGGTCCCAGATACGCAGTATTTT.

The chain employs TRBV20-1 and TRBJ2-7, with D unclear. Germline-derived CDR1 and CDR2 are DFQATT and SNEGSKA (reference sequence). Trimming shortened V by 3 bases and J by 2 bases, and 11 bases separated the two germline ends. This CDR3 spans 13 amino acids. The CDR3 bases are TGCAGTGCTAGCGGTCCCGGGCCCTACGAGCAGTACTTC. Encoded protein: CSASGPGPYEQYF.

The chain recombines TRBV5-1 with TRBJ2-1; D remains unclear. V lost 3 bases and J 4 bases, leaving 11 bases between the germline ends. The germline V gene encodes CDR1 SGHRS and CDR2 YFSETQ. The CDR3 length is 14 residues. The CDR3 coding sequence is TGCGCCAGCAGCTCCGACTGGATGTACAATGAGCAGTTCTTC. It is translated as CASSSDWMYNEQFF.

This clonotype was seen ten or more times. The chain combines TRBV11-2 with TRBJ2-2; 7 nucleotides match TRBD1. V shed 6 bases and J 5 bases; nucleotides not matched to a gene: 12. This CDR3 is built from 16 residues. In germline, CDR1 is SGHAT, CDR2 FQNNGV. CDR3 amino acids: CASRETGTVRTGELFF. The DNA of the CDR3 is TGTGCCAGCAGGGAAACCGGGACAGTAAGAACCGGGGAGCTGTTTTTT.

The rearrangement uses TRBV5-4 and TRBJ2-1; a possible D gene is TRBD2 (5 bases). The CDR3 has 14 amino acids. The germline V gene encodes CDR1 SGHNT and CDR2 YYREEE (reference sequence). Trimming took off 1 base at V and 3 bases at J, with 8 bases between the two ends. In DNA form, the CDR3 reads TGTGCCAGCAGCTTGCCGGGAAACTACAATGAGCAGTTCTTC. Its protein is CASSLPGNYNEQFF.

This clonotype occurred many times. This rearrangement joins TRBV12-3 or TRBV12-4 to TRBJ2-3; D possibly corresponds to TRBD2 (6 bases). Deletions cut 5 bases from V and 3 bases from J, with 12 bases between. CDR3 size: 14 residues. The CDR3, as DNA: TGTGCCAGCAGTGCGGGACTGCAGACAGATACGCAGTATTTT. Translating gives CASSAGLQTDTQYF.

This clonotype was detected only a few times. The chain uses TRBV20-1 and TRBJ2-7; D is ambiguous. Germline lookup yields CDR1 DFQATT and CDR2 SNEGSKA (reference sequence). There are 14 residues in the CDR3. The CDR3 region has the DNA TGCAGCCCCCTACGGGCGCCCGACCCCCACGAGCAGTACTTC. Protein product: CSPLRAPDPHEQYF.

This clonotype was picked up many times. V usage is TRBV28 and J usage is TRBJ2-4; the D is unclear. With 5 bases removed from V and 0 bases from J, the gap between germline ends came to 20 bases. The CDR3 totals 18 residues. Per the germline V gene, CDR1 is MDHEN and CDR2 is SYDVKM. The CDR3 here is CASSPPGSIILAKNIQYF. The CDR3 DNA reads TGTGCCAGCAGTCCCCCTGGAAGCATTATTCTAGCCAAAAACATTCAGTACTTC.

CDR3 in amino acids: CASSRDTLSSYEQYF. CDR3 coding DNA: TGTGCCAGCAGTCGGGACACCTTATCCTCCTACGAGCAGTACTTC. The chain has TRBV12-3 or TRBV12-4 and TRBJ2-7; D might be TRBD1 (6 bases). This CDR3 contains 15 residues. V lost 5 bases and J 0 bases, leaving 14 bases between the germline ends.

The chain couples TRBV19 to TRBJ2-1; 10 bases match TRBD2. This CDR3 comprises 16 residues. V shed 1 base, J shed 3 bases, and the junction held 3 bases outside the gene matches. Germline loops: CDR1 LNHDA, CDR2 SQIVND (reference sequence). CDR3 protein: CASSIVWTSGYNEQFF. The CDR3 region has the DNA TGTGCCAGTAGTATAGTTTGGACTAGCGGCTACAATGAGCAGTTCTTC.

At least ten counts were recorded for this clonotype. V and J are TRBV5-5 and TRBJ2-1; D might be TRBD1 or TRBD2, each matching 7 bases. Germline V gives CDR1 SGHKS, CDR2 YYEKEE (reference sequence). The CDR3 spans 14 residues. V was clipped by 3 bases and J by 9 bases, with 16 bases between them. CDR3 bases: TGTGCCAGCAGCTGGGAGGGGGCCACAAGTGAGCAGTTCTTC. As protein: CASSWEGATSEQFF.

In DNA form, the CDR3 reads TGTGCCAGCAGTTATCCGGCAGGTACCCTCGCCGAGCAGTACTTC. Translated: CASSYPAGTLAEQYF. The V call is TRBV6-5, the J call TRBJ2-7, with D unresolved. Germline CDR1 is MNHEY and CDR2 is SVGAGI. V lost 3 bases to trimming and J lost 6 bases, with 18 bases between them. This CDR3 has 15 residues.

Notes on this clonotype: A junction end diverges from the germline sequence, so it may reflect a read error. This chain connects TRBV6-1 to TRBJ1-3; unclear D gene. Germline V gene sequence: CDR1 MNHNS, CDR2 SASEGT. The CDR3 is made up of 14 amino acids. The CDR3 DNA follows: TGTGCCAGCAAGGAGGGCCAGAGACGAAACAACATATATTTT. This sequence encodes CASKEGQRRNNIYF.

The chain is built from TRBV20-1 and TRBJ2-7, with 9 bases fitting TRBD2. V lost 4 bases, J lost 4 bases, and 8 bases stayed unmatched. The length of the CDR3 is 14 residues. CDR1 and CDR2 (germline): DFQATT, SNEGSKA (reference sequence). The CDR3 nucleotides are TGCAGTGCTATCCCCTTAGCGGGAGCTTACGAGCAGTACTTC. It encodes CSAIPLAGAYEQYF.

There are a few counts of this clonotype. This CDR3 reads CSARVGGVNTEAFF. CDR3 in DNA: TGCAGTGCTAGAGTCGGGGGAGTGAACACTGAAGCTTTCTTT. The chain carries TRBV20-1 and TRBJ1-1; tentative D call: TRBD1 (5 bases). Germline CDR1 and CDR2: DFQATT and SNEGSKA (reference sequence). The CDR3 sequence is 14 residues long. V was trimmed by 1 base and J by 0 bases, leaving 9 bases between them.